The entry below describes one T cell receptor beta chain. The data stem from a study of OX40 agonist ivuxolimab in advanced cancers. Germline loops: CDR1 SGHTA, CDR2 FQGNSA. The CDR3 has 16 amino acids. Trimming cost V 3 bases and J 1 base; bases outside gene matches: 6. Data came from immunoSEQ multiplex PCR; TCRdb stores just in-frame clones and leaves some out. In the table there are 80,000 to 100,000 clones, about 85% of which are singletons. The TCR was taken from an adult with an advanced solid tumor such as melanoma, head and neck, liver or kidney cancer. This specimen was CD4+ or CD8+ T cells sorted from blood, taken in a trial of the OX40 agonist ivuxolimab. This rearrangement joins TRBV7-2 to TRBJ1-2, with 9 bases that match TRBD1. CDR3 residues: CASSFSSTGGNYGYTF. In DNA, the CDR3 is TGTGCCAGCAGCTTCTCTTCGACAGGGGGTAACTATGGCTACACCTTC.